This T cell receptor beta chain comes out of a study of CD8 T cells in ankylosing spondylitis. Findings and limits, study-wide: A TCR beta motif of eight or nine highly homologous variants seemed to mark ankylosing spondylitis blood.

Construction of TCR beta libraries was performed using quantitative 5'-RACE with molecular barcodes. TCRdb redid the calling of the 5' RACE reads with MiXCR, one entry per CDR3 protein. The sample includes over 450,000 distinct CDR3 sequences, more than 9.5% of them seen just once. The table lists this clonotype with a few counts. Its antigen is unidentified. The V end was cut by 0 bases, the J end by 6 bases, with 7 bases between. The CDR3 runs 13 residues. The V gene's germline CDR1 is SGHNT and CDR2 YENEEA. Material: blood, either unsorted or a sorted T cell fraction (not recorded which). This sequence was found in a male donor with ankylosing spondylitis. This chain links TRBV11-3 with TRBJ2-3, with a possible D match to TRBD2 (5 bases). The CDR3 region has the DNA TGTGCCAGCAGCTTAGATCCGGGGGATACGCAGTATTTT. Translating it yields CASSLDPGDTQYF.